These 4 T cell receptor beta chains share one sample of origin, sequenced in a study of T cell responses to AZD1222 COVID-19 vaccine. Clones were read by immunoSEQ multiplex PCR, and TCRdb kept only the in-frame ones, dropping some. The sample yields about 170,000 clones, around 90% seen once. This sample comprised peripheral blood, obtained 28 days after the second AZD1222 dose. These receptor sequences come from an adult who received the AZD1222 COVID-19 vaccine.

The CDR3 bases are TGTGCCAGCGCGAAGGGCGGCTCCTACGAGCAGTACTTC. Amino acid sequence: CASAKGGSYEQYF. The chain links TRBV2 to TRBJ2-7; D remains ambiguous. Deletions cut 8 bases from V and 0 bases from J, with 11 bases between. The germline gives CDR1 SNHLY, CDR2 FYNNEI. The CDR3 sequence is 13 residues long.

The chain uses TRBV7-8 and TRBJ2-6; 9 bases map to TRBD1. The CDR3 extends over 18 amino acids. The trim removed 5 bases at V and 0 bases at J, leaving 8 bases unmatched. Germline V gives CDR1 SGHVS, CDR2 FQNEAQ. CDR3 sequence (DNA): TGTGCCAGCAGCCTCCGGGACAGGGCCCTCTCTGGGGCCAACGTCCTGACTTTC. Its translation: CASSLRDRALSGANVLTF.

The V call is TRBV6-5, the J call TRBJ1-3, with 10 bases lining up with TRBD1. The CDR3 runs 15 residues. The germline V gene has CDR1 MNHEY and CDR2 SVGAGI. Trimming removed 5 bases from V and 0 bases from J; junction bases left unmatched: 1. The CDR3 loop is CASSRTGGSGNTIYF. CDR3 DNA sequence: TGTGCCAGCAGTAGGACAGGGGGCTCTGGAAACACCATATATTTT.

The chain's CDR3 is CASRGGQGAGEQYF. CDR3 coding DNA: TGTGCCAGCAGGGGAGGACAGGGGGCAGGGGAGCAGTACTTC. The J gene is TRBJ2-7, the V gene TRBV6-5; 11 bases match TRBD1. Trimming removed 6 bases from V and 7 bases from J; junction bases left unmatched: 8. The CDR3 sequence is 14 residues long. Germline V gives CDR1 MNHEY, CDR2 SVGAGI.